This TCR beta chain was documented in a study of response to subunit inactivated influenza vaccine. Study-level findings and limits: Only a handful of new T cells, the authors suggested, are recruited with each seasonal influenza vaccination.

TCRdb used MiXCR to reprocess the RT-PCR reads, holding one entry per CDR3 protein. The sample yields about 780,000 distinct CDR3 sequences, roughly 18% seen once. Remarks on this clonotype: Its target is unknown.

Trimming cost V 3 bases and J 5 bases; bases outside gene matches: 12. CDR1 DFQATT and CDR2 SNEGSKA come from the germline V gene (reference sequence). The CDR3 is 16 amino acids. This chain links TRBV20-1 with TRBJ2-5; 10 bases agree with TRBD2. This clonotype was obtained from a man between 50 and 59 years old who received an inactivated influenza vaccine. This specimen was PBMCs from blood, taken approximately 5 days after vaccination. In DNA, the CDR3 is TGCAGTGCTAGGACTGAGCCGGGACTAGCGTTCGAGACCCAGTACTTC. It yields the protein CSARTEPGLAFETQYF.